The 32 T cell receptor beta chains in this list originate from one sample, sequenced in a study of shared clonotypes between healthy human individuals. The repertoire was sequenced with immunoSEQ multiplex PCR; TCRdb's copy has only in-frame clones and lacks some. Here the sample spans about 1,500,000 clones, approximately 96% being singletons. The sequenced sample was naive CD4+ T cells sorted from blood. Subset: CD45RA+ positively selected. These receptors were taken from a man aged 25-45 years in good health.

The CDR3 bases are TGCGCCAGCAGCTTGGATGGGGTACCCTATGGCTACACCTTC. Protein product: CASSLDGVPYGYTF. The chain has TRBV5-1 and TRBJ1-2; no clear D. The CDR3 loop spans 14 amino acids. V was shortened by 0 bases and J by 4 bases, with 10 bases between the two germline ends. Germline loops: CDR1 SGHRS, CDR2 YFSETQ.

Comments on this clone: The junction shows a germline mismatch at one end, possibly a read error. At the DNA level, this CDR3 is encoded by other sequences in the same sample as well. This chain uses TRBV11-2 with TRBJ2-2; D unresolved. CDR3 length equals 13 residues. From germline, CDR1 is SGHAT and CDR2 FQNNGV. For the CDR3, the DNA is TGTGCCAGCAGCTTAGAAAGGACCGGAGAGCTGTTTTTT. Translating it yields CASSLERTGELFF.

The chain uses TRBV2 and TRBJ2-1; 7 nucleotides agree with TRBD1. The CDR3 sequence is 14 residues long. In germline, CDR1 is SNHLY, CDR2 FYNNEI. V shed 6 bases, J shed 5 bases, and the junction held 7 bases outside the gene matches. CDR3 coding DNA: TGTGCCAGCAGCTCGCAGGGGGTTGACAATGAGCAGTTCTTC. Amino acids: CASSSQGVDNEQFF.

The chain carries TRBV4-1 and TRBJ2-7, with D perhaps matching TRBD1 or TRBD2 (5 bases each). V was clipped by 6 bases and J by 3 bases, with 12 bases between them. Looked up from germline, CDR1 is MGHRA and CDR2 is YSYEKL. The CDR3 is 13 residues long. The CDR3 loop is CASSRSGLYEQYF. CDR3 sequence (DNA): TGCGCCAGCAGTCGTTCGGGGCTCTACGAGCAGTACTTC.

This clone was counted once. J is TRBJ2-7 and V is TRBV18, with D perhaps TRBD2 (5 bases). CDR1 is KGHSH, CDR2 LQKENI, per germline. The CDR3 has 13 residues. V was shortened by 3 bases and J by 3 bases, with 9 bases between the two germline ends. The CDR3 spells CASSPGIDYEQYF. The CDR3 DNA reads TGTGCCAGCTCACCCGGGATAGACTACGAGCAGTACTTC.

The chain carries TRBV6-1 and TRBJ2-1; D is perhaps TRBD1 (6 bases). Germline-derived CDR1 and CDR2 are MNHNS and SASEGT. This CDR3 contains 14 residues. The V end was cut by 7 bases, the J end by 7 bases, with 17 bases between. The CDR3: CASMVPRGWNEQFF. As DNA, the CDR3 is TGTGCCAGCATGGTACCCAGGGGATGGAATGAGCAGTTCTTC.

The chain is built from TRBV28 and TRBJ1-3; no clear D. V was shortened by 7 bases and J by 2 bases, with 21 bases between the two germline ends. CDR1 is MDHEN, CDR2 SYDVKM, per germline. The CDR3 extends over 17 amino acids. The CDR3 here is CASTTLWSKSTGNTIYF. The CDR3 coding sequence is TGTGCCAGCACCACTTTATGGTCCAAATCGACTGGAAACACCATATATTTT. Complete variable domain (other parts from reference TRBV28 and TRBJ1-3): DVKVTQSSRYLVKRTGEKVFLECVQDMDHENMFWYRQDPGLGLRLIYFSYDVKMKEKGDIPEGYSVSREKKERFSLILESASTNQTSMYLCASTTLWSKSTGNTIYFGEGSWLTVV.

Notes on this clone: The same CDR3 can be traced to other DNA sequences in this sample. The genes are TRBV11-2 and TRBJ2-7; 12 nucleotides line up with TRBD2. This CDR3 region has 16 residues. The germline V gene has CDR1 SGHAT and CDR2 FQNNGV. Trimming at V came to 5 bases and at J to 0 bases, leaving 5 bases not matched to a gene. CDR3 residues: CASSPGTSGFSYEQYF. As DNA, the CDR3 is TGTGCCAGCAGCCCCGGGACTAGCGGGTTCTCCTACGAGCAGTACTTC.

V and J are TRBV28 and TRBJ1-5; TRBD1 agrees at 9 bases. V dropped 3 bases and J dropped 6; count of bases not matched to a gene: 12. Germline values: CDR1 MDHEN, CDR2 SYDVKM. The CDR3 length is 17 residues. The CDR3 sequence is CASSLMGQGYAGQPQHF. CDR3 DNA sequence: TGTGCCAGCAGTTTGATGGGACAGGGATACGCAGGTCAGCCCCAGCATTTT.

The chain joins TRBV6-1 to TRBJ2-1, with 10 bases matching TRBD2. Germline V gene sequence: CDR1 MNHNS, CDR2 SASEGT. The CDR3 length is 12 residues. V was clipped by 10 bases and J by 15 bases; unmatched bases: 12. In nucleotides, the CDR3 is TGTGCCACCAGGGTAGCGGGAGGCCCCCCGTTCTTC. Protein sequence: CATRVAGGPPFF.

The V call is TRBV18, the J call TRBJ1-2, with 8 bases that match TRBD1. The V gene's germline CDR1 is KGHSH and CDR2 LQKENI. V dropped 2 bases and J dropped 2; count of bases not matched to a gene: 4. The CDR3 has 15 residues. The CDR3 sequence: CASSPTGGPNYGYTF. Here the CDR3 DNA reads TGTGCCAGCTCACCAACAGGGGGACCGAACTATGGCTACACCTTC.

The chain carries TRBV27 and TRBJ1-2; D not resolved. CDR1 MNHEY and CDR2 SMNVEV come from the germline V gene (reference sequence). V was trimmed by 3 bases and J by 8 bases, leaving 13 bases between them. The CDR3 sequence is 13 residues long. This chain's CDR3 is CASSFEGSSGYTF. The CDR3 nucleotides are TGTGCCAGCAGTTTTGAGGGATCGAGCGGCTACACCTTC.

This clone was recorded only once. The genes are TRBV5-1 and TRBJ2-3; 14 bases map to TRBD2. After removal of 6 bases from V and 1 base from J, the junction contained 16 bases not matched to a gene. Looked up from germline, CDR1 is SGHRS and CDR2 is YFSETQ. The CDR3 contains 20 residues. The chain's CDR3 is CASNHLPGQTSGRGTDTQYF. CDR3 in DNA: TGCGCCAGCAACCACCTGCCGGGCCAGACTAGCGGGAGGGGCACAGATACGCAGTATTTT. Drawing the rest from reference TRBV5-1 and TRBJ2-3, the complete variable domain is KAGVTQTPRYLIKTRGQQVTLSCSPISGHRSVSWYQQTPGQGLQFLFEYFSETQRNKGNFPGRFSGRQFSNSRSEMNVSTLELGDSALYLCASNHLPGQTSGRGTDTQYFGPGTRLTVL.

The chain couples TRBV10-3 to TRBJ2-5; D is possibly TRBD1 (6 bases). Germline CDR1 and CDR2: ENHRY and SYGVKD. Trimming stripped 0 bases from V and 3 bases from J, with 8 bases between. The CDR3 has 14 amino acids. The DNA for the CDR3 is TGTGCCATCAGTGAGTCGAACAGGGAAGAGACCCAGTACTTC. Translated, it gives CAISESNREETQYF.

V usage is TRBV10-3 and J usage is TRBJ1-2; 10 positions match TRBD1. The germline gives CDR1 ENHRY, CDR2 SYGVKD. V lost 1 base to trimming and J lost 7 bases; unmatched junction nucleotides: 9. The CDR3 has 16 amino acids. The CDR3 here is CAISEFRDRGLGGYTF. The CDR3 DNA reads TGTGCCATCAGTGAGTTTCGGGACAGGGGATTAGGTGGCTACACCTTC.

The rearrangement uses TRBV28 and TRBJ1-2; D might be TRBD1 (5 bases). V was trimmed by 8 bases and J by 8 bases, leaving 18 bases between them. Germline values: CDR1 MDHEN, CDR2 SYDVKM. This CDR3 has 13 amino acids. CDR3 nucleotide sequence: TGTGCCAGCGTCATACACGGGGGAATGGGCTACACCTTC. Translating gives CASVIHGGMGYTF.

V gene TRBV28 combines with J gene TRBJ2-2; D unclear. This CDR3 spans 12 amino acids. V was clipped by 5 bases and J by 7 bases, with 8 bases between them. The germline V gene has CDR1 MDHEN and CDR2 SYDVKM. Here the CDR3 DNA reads TGTGCCAGCAGTGAGTTGTTCGGGGAGCTGTTTTTT. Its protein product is CASSELFGELFF.

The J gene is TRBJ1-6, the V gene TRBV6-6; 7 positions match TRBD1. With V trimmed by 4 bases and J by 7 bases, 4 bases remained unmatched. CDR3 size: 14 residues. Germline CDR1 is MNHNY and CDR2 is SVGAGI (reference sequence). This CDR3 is CASSFRGWNSPLHF. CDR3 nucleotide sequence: TGTGCCAGCAGTTTCAGGGGGTGGAATTCACCCCTCCACTTT.

The CDR3 is CASSRRRTVSYEQYF. CDR3 nucleotide sequence: TGTGCCAGCAGCCGACGGAGGACGGTCTCCTACGAGCAGTACTTC. The chain carries TRBV7-2 and TRBJ2-7; a weak D match, TRBD2 (5 bases). Germline V CDR1 and CDR2: SGHTA, FQGNSA. The CDR3 has 15 amino acids. Deletions cut 5 bases from V and 0 bases from J, with 14 bases between.

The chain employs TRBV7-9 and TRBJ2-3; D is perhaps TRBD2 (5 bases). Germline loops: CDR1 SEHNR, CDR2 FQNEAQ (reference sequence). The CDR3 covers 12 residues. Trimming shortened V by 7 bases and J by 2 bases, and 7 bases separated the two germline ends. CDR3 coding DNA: TGTGCCAGCAACCGGGACACAGATACGCAGTATTTT. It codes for CASNRDTDTQYF.

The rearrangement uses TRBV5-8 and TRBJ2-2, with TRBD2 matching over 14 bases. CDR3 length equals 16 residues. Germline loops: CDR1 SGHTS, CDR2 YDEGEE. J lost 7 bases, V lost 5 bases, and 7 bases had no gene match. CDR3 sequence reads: CASRPGLAGAFGELFF. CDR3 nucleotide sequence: TGTGCCAGCAGACCGGGACTAGCGGGAGCGTTCGGGGAGCTGTTTTTT.

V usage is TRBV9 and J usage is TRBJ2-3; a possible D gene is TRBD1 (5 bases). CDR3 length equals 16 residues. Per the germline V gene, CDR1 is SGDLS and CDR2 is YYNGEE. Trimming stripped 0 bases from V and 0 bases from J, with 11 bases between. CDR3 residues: CASSVDGAASTDTQYF. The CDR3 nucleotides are TGTGCCAGCAGCGTAGATGGGGCGGCTAGCACAGATACGCAGTATTTT.

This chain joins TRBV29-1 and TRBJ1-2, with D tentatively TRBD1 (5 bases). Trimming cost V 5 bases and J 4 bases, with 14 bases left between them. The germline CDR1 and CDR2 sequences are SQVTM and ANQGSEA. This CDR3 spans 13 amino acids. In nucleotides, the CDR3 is TGCAGCGTTCCTTCACACGACAGCTATGGCTACACCTTC. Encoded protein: CSVPSHDSYGYTF.

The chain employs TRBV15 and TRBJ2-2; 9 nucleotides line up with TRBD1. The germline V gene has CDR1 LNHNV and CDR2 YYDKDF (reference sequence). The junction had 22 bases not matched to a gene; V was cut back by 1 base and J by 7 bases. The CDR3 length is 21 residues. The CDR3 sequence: CATSRGPPGTGLGGSVGELFF. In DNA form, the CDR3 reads TGTGCCACCAGCAGAGGCCCACCCGGGACAGGGTTAGGCGGGAGCGTCGGGGAGCTGTTTTTT.

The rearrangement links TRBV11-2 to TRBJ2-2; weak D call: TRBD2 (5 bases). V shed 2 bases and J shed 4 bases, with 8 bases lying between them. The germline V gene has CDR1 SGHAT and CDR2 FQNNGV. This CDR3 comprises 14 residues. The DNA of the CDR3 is TGTGCCAGCAGCTTACGCGGGTTCACCGGGGAGCTGTTTTTT. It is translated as CASSLRGFTGELFF. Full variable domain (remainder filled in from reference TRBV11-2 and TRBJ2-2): EAGVAQSPRYKIIEKRQSVAFWCNPISGHATLYWYQQILGQGPKLLIQFQNNGVVDDSQLPKDRFSAERLKGVDSTLKIQPAKLEDSAVYLCASSLRGFTGELFFGEGSRLTVL.

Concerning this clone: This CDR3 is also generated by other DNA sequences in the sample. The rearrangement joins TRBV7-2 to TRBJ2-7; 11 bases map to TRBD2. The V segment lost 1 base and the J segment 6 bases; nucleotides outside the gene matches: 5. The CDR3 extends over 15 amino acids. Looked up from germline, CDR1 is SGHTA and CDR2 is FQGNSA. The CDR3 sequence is CASSLGTSGSGEQYF. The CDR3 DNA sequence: TGTGCCAGCAGCTTAGGTACTAGCGGGAGTGGCGAGCAGTACTTC.

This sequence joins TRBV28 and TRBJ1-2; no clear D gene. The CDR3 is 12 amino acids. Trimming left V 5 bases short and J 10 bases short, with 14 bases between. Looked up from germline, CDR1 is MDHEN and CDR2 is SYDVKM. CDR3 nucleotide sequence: TGTGCCAGCAGTACAAGGGCCCTTAACTACACCTTC. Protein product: CASSTRALNYTF.

CDR3 nucleotides: TGTGCCAGCAGCCGGAGTGGAGATTCCTACGAGCAGTACTTC. Its protein is CASSRSGDSYEQYF. V gene TRBV4-2 combines with J gene TRBJ2-7, with no clear D. The CDR3 is made up of 14 amino acids. The V and J ends lost 4 bases and 1 base respectively, with 11 bases between them. Germline lookup yields CDR1 LGHNA and CDR2 YNFKEQ.

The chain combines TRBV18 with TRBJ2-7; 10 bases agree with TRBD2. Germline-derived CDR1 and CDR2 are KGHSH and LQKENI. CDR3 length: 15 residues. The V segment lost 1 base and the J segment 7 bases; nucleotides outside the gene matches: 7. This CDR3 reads CASSPLLAGVGEQYF. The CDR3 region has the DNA TGTGCCAGCTCACCACTTCTAGCGGGAGTGGGGGAGCAGTACTTC. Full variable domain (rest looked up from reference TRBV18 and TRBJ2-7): NAGVMQNPRHLVRRRGQEARLRCSPMKGHSHVYWYRQLPEEGLKFMVYLQKENIIDESGMPKERFSAEFPKEGPSILRIQQVVRGDSAAYFCASSPLLAGVGEQYFGPGTRLTVT.

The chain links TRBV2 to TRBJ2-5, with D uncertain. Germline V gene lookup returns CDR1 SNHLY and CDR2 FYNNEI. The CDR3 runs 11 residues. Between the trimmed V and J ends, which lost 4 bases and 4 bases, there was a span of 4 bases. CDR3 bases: TGTGCCAGCAGTGTTCGAGAGACCCAGTACTTC. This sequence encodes CASSVRETQYF.

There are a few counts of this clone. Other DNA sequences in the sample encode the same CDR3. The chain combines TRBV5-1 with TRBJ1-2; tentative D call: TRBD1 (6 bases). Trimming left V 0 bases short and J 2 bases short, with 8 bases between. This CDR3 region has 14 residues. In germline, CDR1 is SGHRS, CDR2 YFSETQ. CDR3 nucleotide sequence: TGCGCCAGCAGCTTGGGTACAGGGAACTATGGCTACACCTTC. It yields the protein CASSLGTGNYGYTF.

CDR3 loop: CASSEEGIGNTIYF. CDR3 nucleotides: TGTGCCAGCAGTGAGGAGGGTATCGGAAACACCATATATTTT. The J gene is TRBJ1-3, the V gene TRBV6-1; D unclear. V shed 3 bases and J shed 4 bases, with 10 bases lying between them. The CDR3 spans 14 residues. Germline assignment: CDR1 MNHNS and CDR2 SASEGT.